The clone carrying this T cell receptor (beta chain) was observed once. What it binds is unknown. A read error is possible here, since a much larger clone lies one base away. The data derive from a study of T cells in Graves' hyperthyroidism and ophthalmopathy. The investigators amplified TCR beta CDR3 regions from RNA transcripts. RT-PCR in the first round (using the HTBI primer set) targeted the TCR CDR3. One entry per CDR3 protein results from TCRdb running MiXCR on the multiplex PCR reads. The repertoire holds under 400,000 distinct CDR3 sequences, approximately 17% seen once, with around a third in the top ten. Exclusion followed for patients with uncontrolled infection, other autoimmune disease, pregnancy or lactation. Cells are PBMCs isolated from 10 ml of fresh blood. The CDR3 has 11 amino acids. The study's findings and limits: In simple terms, a model built on 13 V-J features told ophthalmopathy apart from stable hyperthyroidism. In validation, the model predicted ophthalmopathy. These predictions came a median roughly six months before onset.

The gene calls are TRBV12-3 or TRBV12-4 and TRBJ2-1; 7 positions match TRBD1. Gene TRBJ2-7 matches the end of the DNA better, so the J call may be wrong. The TCR was taken from a young man with Graves' hyperthyroidism. The sample consisted of blood. In DNA form, the CDR3 reads TGTGCCAGCAAGGGGGCTAATGAGCAGTACTTC. Encoded protein: CASKGANEQYF.